This TCR beta chain was sequenced in a study of T-cell reconstitution after alpha-beta-depleted transplantation in children. The V and J ends lost 4 bases and 2 bases respectively, with 9 bases between them. Germline CDR1 is SQVTM and CDR2 is ANQGSEA. The CDR3 totals 13 residues. The sample holds many counts of this clonotype. Antigen: not known. The authors prepared the TCRbeta library with unique molecular identifiers. MiXCR was run by TCRdb on the PCR reads, yielding one entry per CDR3 protein. The sample contains 480,000 or so distinct CDR3 sequences, roughly a tenth of which appear only once. Findings of the study overall: By one year post-transplant, T-cell counts and diversity largely arose from T cells that were newly produced.

The gene calls are TRBV29-1 and TRBJ1-5; D remains unclear. Specimen: PBMCs, collected before TCRalphabeta/CD19-depleted stem cell transplant. The TCR originated in a child aged 2 to 10 with inherited bone marrow failure, due to receive a stem cell transplant. DNA of the CDR3: TGCAGCGTTGGCGGGTTTGGCAATCAGCCCCAGCATTTT. It specifies CSVGGFGNQPQHF.